Shown below are 19 T cell receptor beta chains from a single sample sequenced in a study of blood T cell repertoires in COVID-19. The data were produced by immunoSEQ multiplex PCR, yet TCRdb's version contains in-frame clones alone and is incomplete. Among approximately 100,000 clones listed, roughly 80% were seen once. Sequenced material: peripheral blood. The receptor set was obtained from a man between 65 and 80 years old with active or convalescent COVID-19.

This rearrangement joins TRBV2 to TRBJ2-2; perhaps TRBD2 as D (7 bases). CDR3 length: 16 amino acids. V dropped 2 bases and J dropped 0 bases, with 10 bases sitting between them. Germline V lookup: CDR1 SNHLY, CDR2 FYNNEI. CDR3 residues: CASSESGGANTGELFF. In DNA form, the CDR3 reads TGTGCCAGCAGTGAATCGGGGGGCGCGAACACCGGGGAGCTGTTTTTT.

This chain links TRBV28 with TRBJ2-7; unclear D gene. There are 13 residues in the CDR3. Germline V gene lookup returns CDR1 MDHEN and CDR2 SYDVKM. V lost 6 bases and J lost 2, with 11 bases in between. CDR3 nucleotides: TGTGCCAGCAGAAGTAGCACCACCTACGAGCAGTACTTC. Translated, it gives CASRSSTTYEQYF.

The chain has TRBV7-9 and TRBJ1-5, with 8 nucleotides matching TRBD1. Trimming removed 2 bases from V and 3 bases from J; junction bases left unmatched: 3. The germline V gene encodes CDR1 SEHNR and CDR2 FQNEAQ (reference sequence). The CDR3 covers 15 residues. This CDR3 reads CASSLTDRDNQPQHF. The CDR3 nucleotides read TGTGCCAGCAGCTTAACGGACAGGGACAATCAGCCCCAGCATTTT.

This chain connects TRBV7-8 to TRBJ1-1; D may be TRBD1 (6 bases). Germline V gene sequence: CDR1 SGHVS, CDR2 FQNEAQ. V was trimmed by 2 bases and J by 0 bases, leaving 13 bases between them. The CDR3 loop spans 16 amino acids. The CDR3: CASSLSGGRVNTEAFF. CDR3 DNA: TGTGCCAGCAGCTTATCTGGGGGCAGAGTGAACACTGAAGCTTTCTTT.

The CDR3 region is CASSTTGANTGELFF. DNA of the CDR3: TGCGCCAGCAGCACGACAGGGGCGAACACCGGGGAGCTGTTTTTT. The chain combines TRBV5-1 with TRBJ2-2; the match to TRBD1 covers 8 bases. The CDR3 has 15 residues. Trimming removed 4 bases from V and 0 bases from J; junction bases left unmatched: 2. Germline loops: CDR1 SGHRS, CDR2 YFSETQ. Variable domain in full (rest from reference TRBV5-1 and TRBJ2-2): KAGVTQTPRYLIKTRGQQVTLSCSPISGHRSVSWYQQTPGQGLQFLFEYFSETQRNKGNFPGRFSGRQFSNSRSEMNVSTLELGDSALYLCASSTTGANTGELFFGEGSRLTVL.

The rearrangement uses TRBV10-3 and TRBJ2-1; 7 nucleotides agree with TRBD1. From germline, CDR1 is ENHRY and CDR2 SYGVKD. This CDR3 is 14 amino acids long. Unmatched junction bases numbered 4, after V lost 3 bases and J lost 5 bases. CDR3 bases: TGTGCCATCAGTGAAGCCGGGACAGACAATGAGCAGTTCTTC. It translates to CAISEAGTDNEQFF.

This sequence joins TRBV7-6 and TRBJ2-7; TRBD1 is a possible D gene (5 bases). V was shortened by 4 bases and J by 4 bases, with 17 bases between the two germline ends. The CDR3 contains 15 residues. The germline CDR1 and CDR2 sequences are SGHVS and FNYEAQ. CDR3 sequence reads: CASSSGHAPGYEQYF. The CDR3 DNA reads TGTGCCAGCAGCTCTGGACACGCACCCGGTTACGAGCAGTACTTC.

V gene TRBV7-9 combines with J gene TRBJ1-1; D is uncertain. In germline, CDR1 is SEHNR, CDR2 FQNEAQ (reference sequence). V lost 8 bases and J lost 10, with 14 bases in between. This CDR3 has 11 amino acids. As DNA, the CDR3 is TGTGCCAGCCCCGGTCCCCACAGAGCTTTCTTT. Protein sequence: CASPGPHRAFF.

This clone was recorded only once. The chain carries TRBV1 and TRBJ1-2. TRBV1 constitutes a pseudogene. The CDR3 extends over 11 amino acids. The CDR3 reads CTSSQERGYTF. Written as DNA, the CDR3 is TGCACCAGCAGCCAAGAGAGGGGCTACACCTTC.

The rearrangement links TRBV5-1 to TRBJ2-7, with 11 bases aligning to TRBD2. The ends lost 3 bases at V and 0 bases at J; junction bases unmatched: 5. The CDR3 is made up of 16 amino acids. Germline CDR1 SGHRS, CDR2 YFSETQ. CDR3: CASSSDGTSGSYEQYF. CDR3 nucleotides: TGCGCCAGCAGCTCAGACGGGACTAGCGGCTCCTACGAGCAGTACTTC.

The V and J genes are TRBV4-2 and TRBJ1-2; no firm D call. CDR3 length equals 16 residues. Trimming pared 0 bases from V and 2 bases from J, leaving 13 bases between. CDR1 and CDR2 from the germline V gene are LGHNA and YNFKEQ. CDR3 protein: CASSQDSRVRNYGYTF. The CDR3 DNA reads as TGTGCCAGCAGCCAAGATTCGAGGGTTAGAAACTATGGCTACACCTTC.

This clone was detected only a few times. V is TRBV24-1 and J is TRBJ2-3, with TRBD2 identical over 14 bases. Per germline, CDR1 KGHDR and CDR2 SFDVKD. The CDR3 is 17 residues long. The trim removed 4 bases at V and 5 bases at J, leaving 7 bases unmatched. The CDR3 region has the DNA TGTGCCACCAGTGACCCTAGGACTAGCGGGGGGCTAGATACGCAGTATTTT. Protein sequence: CATSDPRTSGGLDTQYF.

The V call is TRBV29-1, the J call TRBJ1-1, with TRBD1 identical over 8 bases. CDR1 is SQVTM and CDR2 is ANQGSEA in the germline V gene. V lost 3 bases, J lost 5 bases, and 5 bases stayed unmatched. The CDR3 consists of 13 residues. CDR3 DNA sequence: TGCAGCGTTGATTGGACAGGGAGAACTGAAGCTTTCTTT. This translates into CSVDWTGRTEAFF.

The genes are TRBV18 and TRBJ1-4; D ambiguous. CDR1 KGHSH and CDR2 LQKENI come from the germline V gene. The CDR3 runs to 13 residues. Trimming took off 4 bases at V and 7 bases at J, with 10 bases between the two ends. CDR3 coding DNA: TGTGCCAGCTCACGGGCGATCGGTGAAAAACTGTTTTTT. It translates to CASSRAIGEKLFF.

The rearrangement uses TRBV5-8 and TRBJ2-7, with a possible D match to TRBD1 (5 bases). Germline V CDR1 and CDR2: SGHTS, YDEGEE. CDR3 size: 15 residues. V was cut by 0 bases and J by 2 bases, with 12 bases left in between. CDR3 bases: TGTGCCAGCAGCTTGGACGTGACAGAGGCCTACGAGCAGTACTTC. This translates into CASSLDVTEAYEQYF.

The rearrangement links TRBV7-9 to TRBJ2-7, with 8 bases fitting TRBD2. CDR3 length: 14 residues. V dropped 6 bases and J dropped 1; count of bases not matched to a gene: 5. CDR1 and CDR2 (germline): SEHNR, FQNEAQ (reference sequence). The CDR3 spells CASSRGGGSYEQYF. In nucleotides, the CDR3 is TGTGCCAGCAGTAGAGGCGGGGGGTCCTACGAGCAGTACTTC.

This sequence joins TRBV30 and TRBJ1-5, with a weak D call TRBD1 (6 bases). The CDR3 runs 14 residues. Between the trimmed V and J ends, which lost 0 bases and 7 bases, there was a span of 13 bases. The germline V gene encodes CDR1 GTSNPN and CDR2 SVGIG (reference sequence). CDR3 protein: CAWSVGRGGQPQHF. The CDR3 DNA sequence: TGTGCCTGGAGTGTGGGCAGGGGCGGACAGCCCCAGCATTTT.

The J gene is TRBJ1-4, the V gene TRBV27, with 7 bases identical to TRBD1. This CDR3 is built from 15 residues. V was clipped by 5 bases and J by 4 bases; unmatched bases: 7. Germline-derived CDR1 and CDR2 are MNHEY and SMNVEV (reference sequence). The CDR3 loop is CASSMTGWDNEKLFF. The CDR3 nucleotides read TGTGCCAGCAGTATGACAGGGTGGGATAATGAAAAACTGTTTTTT.

For the CDR3, the DNA is TGTGCCACCAGCAGCCCAACGGACAGGGGAGAGGGCTACACCTTC. It yields the protein CATSSPTDRGEGYTF. This sequence joins TRBV15 and TRBJ1-2, with 9 bases aligning to TRBD1. Per germline, CDR1 LNHNV and CDR2 YYDKDF (reference sequence). After removal of 3 bases from V and 8 bases from J, the junction contained 10 bases not matched to a gene. The CDR3 length is 15 residues. Together with reference TRBV15 and TRBJ1-2, the CDR3 gives the full variable domain: DAMVIQNPRYQVTQFGKPVTLSCSQTLNHNVMYWYQQKSSQAPKLLFHYYDKDFNNEADTPDNFQSRRPNTSFCFLDIRSPGLGDTAMYLCATSSPTDRGEGYTFGSGTRLTVV.